These 24 T cell receptor beta chains were all obtained from the same sample, sequenced in a study of cytomegalovirus exposure and HLA in healthy donors. Data came from immunoSEQ multiplex PCR; TCRdb stores just in-frame clones and leaves some out. Of some 65,000 clones detected, around 97% appear once; the ten largest clones hold under 2.5%. Material for sequencing was PBMCs. The source of these receptors is a man younger than 35 in good health and CMV-seronegative.

The chain has TRBV6-5 and TRBJ1-1, with D possibly TRBD1 on 6 matching bases. Trimming removed 1 base from V and 2 bases from J, with 11 bases in between. Germline V lookup: CDR1 MNHEY, CDR2 SVGAGI. CDR3 length: 15 residues. The CDR3 reads CASSYLAGENTEAFF. The CDR3 DNA reads TGTGCCAGCAGTTACTTGGCAGGGGAAAACACTGAAGCTTTCTTT.

The chain combines TRBV7-2 with TRBJ2-5; 9 nucleotides agree with TRBD1. This CDR3 has 14 residues. With 3 bases clipped from V and 5 bases from J, the junction kept 4 bases outside the gene matches. CDR1 and CDR2 (germline): SGHTA, FQGNSA. CDR3 nucleotides: TGTGCCAGCAGCTTTAACAGGGGGCAGGAGACCCAGTACTTC. Translation gives CASSFNRGQETQYF.

The V call is TRBV28, the J call TRBJ1-1, with 11 bases identical to TRBD1. The V segment lost 4 bases and the J segment 0 bases; nucleotides outside the gene matches: 10. The CDR3 contains 18 residues. Germline V lookup: CDR1 MDHEN, CDR2 SYDVKM. The CDR3 DNA is TGTGCCAGCAGTTCGGGACAGGGGGGTTTATACATGAACACTGAAGCTTTCTTT. Residues: CASSSGQGGLYMNTEAFF.

The chain combines TRBV29-1 with TRBJ2-1; a possible D gene is TRBD1 (7 bases). Germline V lookup: CDR1 SQVTM, CDR2 ANQGSEA. V lost 4 bases and J lost 9, with 19 bases in between. This CDR3 is 14 amino acids long. The CDR3 DNA is TGCAGCGTTGTTCAGAGGCAGGGGGGTATTGAGCAGTTCTTC. Protein product: CSVVQRQGGIEQFF.

The chain links TRBV19 to TRBJ2-7; a weak D match, TRBD1 (6 bases). Deletions cut 3 bases from V and 2 bases from J, with 14 bases between. CDR3 size: 15 residues. CDR1 is LNHDA, CDR2 SQIVND, per germline (reference sequence). The CDR3 here is CASSMQGKGAYEQYF. The CDR3 nucleotides read TGTGCCAGTAGTATGCAGGGGAAGGGGGCCTACGAGCAGTACTTC.

The chain recombines TRBV10-1 with TRBJ2-7; 9 nucleotides match TRBD2. Germline lookup yields CDR1 WNHNN and CDR2 SYGVQD (reference sequence). J was trimmed by 5 bases and V by 5 bases; bases with no gene match: 4. The CDR3 contains 13 residues. As DNA, the CDR3 is TGCGCCAGCAGTAAGCTAGCGGGACACGAGCAGTACTTC. Encoded protein: CASSKLAGHEQYF.

The chain combines TRBV30 with TRBJ1-4; D is uncertain. CDR3 length: 14 residues. Germline CDR1 and CDR2: GTSNPN and SVGIG (reference sequence). V lost 3 bases to trimming and J lost 0 bases, with 8 bases between them. The CDR3 bases are TGTGCCTGGAGGAGGGTTGCAACTAATGAAAAACTGTTTTTT. This translates into CAWRRVATNEKLFF.

The rearrangement joins TRBV29-1 to TRBJ2-5; D perhaps matches TRBD2 (6 bases). Trimming removed 7 bases from V and 3 bases from J, with 39 bases in between. This CDR3 contains 21 residues. From germline, CDR1 is SQVTM and CDR2 ANQGSEA. The chain's CDR3 is CSAAGTGDMKRPSTYEETQYF. Here the CDR3 DNA reads TGCAGCGCGGCCGGGACTGGAGATATGAAGAGACCCAGTACGTATGAAGAGACCCAGTACTTC.

CDR3 nucleotides: TGCAGCGTTGAGTTAGGACAGGGGGCAAGAGAGACCCAGTACTTC. Translated, it gives CSVELGQGARETQYF. This chain uses TRBV29-1 with TRBJ2-5; 11 bases are a match to TRBD1. The germline V gene encodes CDR1 SQVTM and CDR2 ANQGSEA. The CDR3 totals 15 residues. Unmatched junction bases numbered 7, after V lost 3 bases and J lost 4 bases.

This clone has a handful of counts. The chain uses TRBV28 and TRBJ2-7, with a tentative D call TRBD1 (6 bases). V shed 6 bases and J shed 0 bases, with 9 bases lying between them. Germline CDR1 reads MDHEN; CDR2 reads SYDVKM. The CDR3 spans 13 residues. CDR3 coding DNA: TGTGCCAGCAGCCACAGGGCCTCCTACGAGCAGTACTTC. The encoded protein is CASSHRASYEQYF. Full variable domain (outside the CDR3, taken from reference TRBV28 and TRBJ2-7): DVKVTQSSRYLVKRTGEKVFLECVQDMDHENMFWYRQDPGLGLRLIYFSYDVKMKEKGDIPEGYSVSREKKERFSLILESASTNQTSMYLCASSHRASYEQYFGPGTRLTVT.

The J gene is TRBJ2-7, the V gene TRBV29-1; D possibly corresponds to TRBD2 (6 bases). Trimming cost V 5 bases and J 0 bases, with 23 bases left between them. CDR1 is SQVTM, CDR2 ANQGSEA, per germline. CDR3 length equals 17 residues. Written as DNA, the CDR3 is TGCAGCGTTCGTGACTACGGGGGACGCCTGAGCTCCTACGAGCAGTACTTC. Its translation is CSVRDYGGRLSSYEQYF.

The chain recombines TRBV10-3 with TRBJ1-2; TRBD1 aligns across 8 bases. Germline V CDR1 and CDR2: ENHRY, SYGVKD. Trimming removed 7 bases from V and 7 bases from J; junction bases left unmatched: 5. CDR3 length: 12 amino acids. The CDR3 protein is CAIKTGDLGYTF. The DNA for the CDR3 is TGTGCCATCAAGACAGGGGATCTTGGCTACACCTTC.

V usage is TRBV6-5 and J usage is TRBJ2-1; 8 bases match TRBD2. CDR3 length equals 13 residues. Germline CDR1 is MNHEY and CDR2 is SVGAGI. V dropped 5 bases and J dropped 9; count of bases not matched to a gene: 6. CDR3: CASSTGGGFEQFF. The CDR3, as DNA: TGTGCCAGCAGTACGGGCGGGGGGTTTGAGCAGTTCTTC.

V and J are TRBV7-9 and TRBJ1-1; 8 nucleotides line up with TRBD1. This CDR3 comprises 15 residues. Germline loops: CDR1 SEHNR, CDR2 FQNEAQ (reference sequence). The ends lost 1 base at V and 3 bases at J; junction bases unmatched: 4. CDR3 region: CASSLEDRADTEAFF. In DNA form, the CDR3 reads TGTGCCAGCAGCTTAGAGGACAGGGCGGACACTGAAGCTTTCTTT.

The chain recombines TRBV13 with TRBJ2-7; the match to TRBD2 covers 9 bases. CDR3 length: 16 residues. Germline V gene data show CDR1 as PRHDT and CDR2 as FYEKMQ (reference sequence). V lost 5 bases and J lost 2; bases outside the gene matches: 10. The CDR3 region has the DNA TGTGCCAGCAGCCTCCTCTCAGCGGGAGGACCCTACGAGCAGTACTTC. Protein product: CASSLLSAGGPYEQYF.

V usage is TRBV15 and J usage is TRBJ2-7, with D possibly matching TRBD1 (5 bases). This CDR3 is built from 15 residues. Germline CDR1 reads LNHNV; CDR2 reads YYDKDF (reference sequence). With 0 bases removed from V and 0 bases from J, the gap between germline ends came to 9 bases. The CDR3 coding sequence is TGTGCCACCAGCAGAGAGAGAAGGGGCTCCTACGAGCAGTACTTC. Translating it yields CATSRERRGSYEQYF.

The rearrangement links TRBV25-1 to TRBJ1-5; D unclear. This CDR3 region has 13 residues. Germline lookup yields CDR1 MGHDK and CDR2 SYGVNS. V lost 6 bases and J lost 4, with 10 bases in between. The CDR3 is CASSAGANQPQHF. The CDR3 DNA reads TGTGCCAGCAGCGCAGGTGCAAATCAGCCCCAGCATTTT.

The chain carries TRBV16 and TRBJ1-2; TRBD1 aligns across 10 bases. The CDR3 totals 14 residues. Germline V gene lookup returns CDR1 KGHSY and CDR2 FQNENV. V was clipped by 3 bases and J by 8 bases; unmatched bases: 6. The CDR3, as DNA: TGTGCCAGCAGCCAGACCGGGACAGGGGAGGGCTACACCTTC. It encodes CASSQTGTGEGYTF.

V and J are TRBV5-4 and TRBJ2-3; maybe TRBD1 (6 bases). This CDR3 comprises 15 residues. Germline loops: CDR1 SGHNT, CDR2 YYREEE (reference sequence). Trimming pared 4 bases from V and 4 bases from J, leaving 16 bases between. The CDR3 spells CASSPGTPRADTQYF. In DNA, the CDR3 is TGTGCCAGCAGCCCCGGGACACCCCGCGCAGATACGCAGTATTTT.

The V gene is TRBV6-5, the J gene TRBJ2-2; D is possibly TRBD1 (6 bases). Germline loops: CDR1 MNHEY, CDR2 SVGAGI. The CDR3 runs 14 residues. Trimming pared 5 bases from V and 1 base from J, leaving 8 bases between. The CDR3 loop reads CASSQGRNTGELFF. As DNA, the CDR3 is TGTGCCAGCAGTCAGGGGAGGAACACCGGGGAGCTGTTTTTT.

The rearrangement uses TRBV4-1 and TRBJ2-7; 10 bases align to TRBD2. Germline values: CDR1 MGHRA, CDR2 YSYEKL. With V trimmed by 0 bases and J by 3 bases, 2 bases remained unmatched. This CDR3 has 15 amino acids. DNA for the CDR3: TGCGCCAGCAGCCAAGATCTAGCGGGGGTCTACGAGCAGTACTTC. As protein: CASSQDLAGVYEQYF.

V gene TRBV19 combines with J gene TRBJ1-5, with a possible D match to TRBD1 (5 bases). V was trimmed by 5 bases and J by 6 bases, leaving 20 bases between them. The CDR3 spans 16 residues. Germline V lookup: CDR1 LNHDA, CDR2 SQIVND (reference sequence). CDR3 sequence (DNA): TGTGCCAGTAGTTCGGGGACTGTCGTTCTGGGTCAGCCCCAGCATTTT. Protein sequence: CASSSGTVVLGQPQHF. The whole variable domain, filled in from reference TRBV19 and TRBJ1-5, reads DGGITQSPKYLFRKEGQNVTLSCEQNLNHDAMYWYRQDPGQGLRLIYYSQIVNDFQKGDIAEGYSVSREKKESFPLTVTSAQKNPTAFYLCASSSGTVVLGQPQHFGDGTRLSIL.

This sequence joins TRBV10-3 and TRBJ2-2; D gene ambiguous. Trimming left V 0 bases short and J 4 bases short, with 12 bases between. Per the germline V gene, CDR1 is ENHRY and CDR2 is SYGVKD. The CDR3 is made up of 16 amino acids. In DNA, the CDR3 is TGTGCCATCAGTGAGTCGTTTACCCGAGGCACCGGGGAGCTGTTTTTT. It codes for CAISESFTRGTGELFF.

The chain combines TRBV9 with TRBJ1-2; 7 bases match TRBD1. The CDR3 contains 12 residues. V trimming: 3 bases; J trimming: 6 bases; junction bases outside the gene matches: 2. CDR1 and CDR2 (germline): SGDLS, YYNGEE. The CDR3, as DNA: TGTGCCAGCAGCGAAGGGGGCCATGGCTACACCTTC. Translated: CASSEGGHGYTF.